This T cell receptor beta chain was sequenced for a study of shared clonotypes between healthy human individuals. The CDR3 has 16 amino acids. Germline V gene lookup returns CDR1 MDHEN and CDR2 SYDVKM. With 4 bases clipped from V and 5 bases from J, the junction kept 9 bases outside the gene matches. Data came from immunoSEQ multiplex PCR; TCRdb stores just in-frame clones and leaves some out. The sample has 1 million to 1.2 million clones, 70% to 80% seen once; the top ten hold 0.89%. The gene calls are TRBV28 and TRBJ2-7; 12 nucleotides align to TRBD2. This receptor was identified in a man between 18 and 29 years old in good health. Some clones in this sample may be carry-over from other donors' samples. Input material: memory CD4+ T cells from PBMCs. The subset is: CD45RA-negative fraction. Here the CDR3 DNA reads TGTGCCAGCAGTTCCGTAACCCGGACTAGCGGGAACGAGCAGTACTTC. Translated, it gives CASSSVTRTSGNEQYF.